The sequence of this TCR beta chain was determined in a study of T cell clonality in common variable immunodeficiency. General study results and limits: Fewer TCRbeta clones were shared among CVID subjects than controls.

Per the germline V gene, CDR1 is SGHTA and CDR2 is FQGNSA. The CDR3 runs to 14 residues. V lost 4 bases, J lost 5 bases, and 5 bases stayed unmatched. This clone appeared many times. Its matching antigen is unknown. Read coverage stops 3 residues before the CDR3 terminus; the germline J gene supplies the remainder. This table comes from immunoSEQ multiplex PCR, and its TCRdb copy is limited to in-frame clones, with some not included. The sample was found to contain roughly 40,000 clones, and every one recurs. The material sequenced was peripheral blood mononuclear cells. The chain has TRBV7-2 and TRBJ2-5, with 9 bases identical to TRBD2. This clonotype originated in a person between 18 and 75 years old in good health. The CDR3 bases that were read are TGTGCCAGCAGCTCTAGCGGGACCAGGGAGACC. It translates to CASSSSGTRET. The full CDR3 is CASSSSGTRETQYF.